The 30 T cell receptor beta chains reported below all come from one sample, sequenced in a study of T cell responses to AZD1222 COVID-19 vaccine. Data came from immunoSEQ multiplex PCR; TCRdb stores just in-frame clones and leaves some out. The data contain about 86,000 clones, about 92% of them singletons. The source was peripheral blood, collected on day 0 of AZD1222 vaccination. The source is an adult in good health.

This sequence joins TRBV9 and TRBJ2-7; the D call may be TRBD1 or TRBD2 (5 bases each). V dropped 0 bases and J dropped 2 bases, with 9 bases sitting between them. Looked up from germline, CDR1 is SGDLS and CDR2 is YYNGEE. The CDR3 totals 14 residues. CDR3 amino acids: CASSVAGTTYEQYF. CDR3 in DNA: TGTGCCAGCAGCGTAGCCGGGACCACCTACGAGCAGTACTTC.

This chain uses TRBV7-6 with TRBJ2-3, with 7 bases that match TRBD2. The V gene's germline CDR1 is SGHVS and CDR2 FNYEAQ. V lost 1 base, J lost 4 bases, and 8 bases stayed unmatched. The length of the CDR3 is 16 residues. This chain's CDR3 is CASSLESRGGADTQYF. The CDR3 coding sequence is TGTGCCAGCAGCTTAGAAAGCCGGGGAGGGGCAGATACGCAGTATTTT.

This chain connects TRBV11-1 to TRBJ1-1; 7 nucleotides align to TRBD1. CDR1 and CDR2 (germline): SGHAT, FQDESV (reference sequence). Trimming cost V 5 bases and J 1 base; bases outside gene matches: 4. The CDR3 totals 14 residues. The CDR3: CASSQQGGNTEAFF. The CDR3 nucleotides are TGTGCCAGCAGCCAGCAGGGGGGGAACACTGAAGCTTTCTTT.

This chain uses TRBV19 with TRBJ2-1, with no clear D. V lost 4 bases, J lost 9 bases, and 13 bases lay in between. Germline V gene lookup returns CDR1 LNHDA and CDR2 SQIVND (reference sequence). The CDR3 has 13 amino acids. The CDR3 DNA reads as TGTGCCAGTAGTACCTATTACGGTGGTGAGCAGTTCTTC. It is translated as CASSTYYGGEQFF. Together with reference TRBV19 and TRBJ2-1, the CDR3 gives the full variable domain: DGGITQSPKYLFRKEGQNVTLSCEQNLNHDAMYWYRQDPGQGLRLIYYSQIVNDFQKGDIAEGYSVSREKKESFPLTVTSAQKNPTAFYLCASSTYYGGEQFFGPGTRLTVL.

The chain is built from TRBV25-1 and TRBJ1-2; 10 nucleotides match TRBD1. Germline lookup yields CDR1 MGHDK and CDR2 SYGVNS. The V and J ends lost 3 bases and 5 bases, in that order; junction bases with no gene match: 9. CDR3 length: 16 amino acids. CDR3 sequence: CASSDRNRDRGYGYTF. In nucleotides, the CDR3 is TGTGCCAGCAGTGATAGGAATAGGGACAGGGGTTATGGCTACACCTTC.

This sequence joins TRBV2 and TRBJ1-2, with D possibly matching TRBD1 (6 bases). The CDR3 consists of 15 residues. Germline CDR1 is SNHLY and CDR2 is FYNNEI. Trimming pared 4 bases from V and 0 bases from J, leaving 12 bases between. CDR3 residues: CASSAAAGANYGYTF. The CDR3 DNA sequence: TGTGCCAGCAGTGCTGCGGCAGGGGCTAACTATGGCTACACCTTC.

The chain recombines TRBV28 with TRBJ2-7, with D perhaps assigned TRBD1 or TRBD2 (5 bases each). The V and J ends lost 7 bases and 1 base respectively, with 14 bases between them. The CDR3 is 14 amino acids. The V gene's germline CDR1 is MDHEN and CDR2 SYDVKM. CDR3 region: CASTRDQPSYEQYF. CDR3 nucleotides: TGTGCCAGCACCCGGGACCAGCCGTCCTACGAGCAGTACTTC. Together with reference TRBV28 and TRBJ2-7, the CDR3 gives the full variable domain: DVKVTQSSRYLVKRTGEKVFLECVQDMDHENMFWYRQDPGLGLRLIYFSYDVKMKEKGDIPEGYSVSREKKERFSLILESASTNQTSMYLCASTRDQPSYEQYFGPGTRLTVT.

This clone appeared a single time. This chain joins TRBV19 and TRBJ1-6, with 7 bases identical to TRBD1. The length of the CDR3 is 13 residues. V trimming: 7 bases; J trimming: 10 bases; junction bases outside the gene matches: 7. Looked up from germline, CDR1 is LNHDA and CDR2 is SQIVND (reference sequence). The CDR3 DNA reads TGTGCCAGTAAAAGGGACAGTAGCTCACCCCTCCACTTT. Protein product: CASKRDSSSPLHF.

The gene calls are TRBV28 and TRBJ1-5; D is perhaps TRBD1 (5 bases). The CDR3 extends over 16 amino acids. CDR1 is MDHEN, CDR2 SYDVKM, per germline. V lost 7 bases and J 5 bases, leaving 21 bases between the germline ends. CDR3 residues: CASTDARSLGDQPQHF. The DNA of the CDR3 is TGTGCCAGCACCGACGCTAGGAGTCTAGGGGATCAGCCCCAGCATTTT.

This chain connects TRBV6-5 to TRBJ1-3, with TRBD1 matching 8 bases. Trimming took 6 bases from V and 4 from J; bases not matched to a gene: 8. This CDR3 contains 15 residues. Germline assignment: CDR1 MNHEY and CDR2 SVGAGI. The CDR3 bases are TGTGCCAGCAGGACAGGGGCCTGGGGGGGAAACACCATATATTTT. Translated, it gives CASRTGAWGGNTIYF.

This sequence joins TRBV15 and TRBJ2-2; 11 bases match TRBD2. Germline V gives CDR1 LNHNV, CDR2 YYDKDF (reference sequence). V shed 1 base, J shed 4 bases, and the junction held 5 bases outside the gene matches. The CDR3 extends over 17 amino acids. In nucleotides, the CDR3 is TGTGCCACCAGCAGAGGGGCCCTAGCGGGAGGCACCGGGGAGCTGTTTTTT. This translates into CATSRGALAGGTGELFF.

The chain has TRBV15 and TRBJ1-5; possibly TRBD1 for D (5 bases). The CDR3 totals 16 residues. Germline V gene lookup returns CDR1 LNHNV and CDR2 YYDKDF (reference sequence). V shed 1 base and J shed 3 bases, with 13 bases lying between them. CDR3 bases: TGTGCCACCAGCAGAGTTAGGGAGGGGATCAATCAGCCCCAGCATTTT. Protein: CATSRVREGINQPQHF.

The chain is built from TRBV25-1 and TRBJ1-2; D not certain. The V gene lost 1 base and the J gene lost 4 bases, with 13 bases spanning the gap. The germline V gene has CDR1 MGHDK and CDR2 SYGVNS. This CDR3 is 15 amino acids long. The CDR3 sequence: CASSELDSTGYGYTF. The CDR3 coding sequence is TGTGCCAGCAGTGAATTGGATAGCACCGGCTATGGCTACACCTTC.

This chain links TRBV27 with TRBJ2-5; TRBD2 aligns across 7 bases. Germline trimming cut 3 bases from V and 2 bases from J; bases unmatched to any gene: 3. From germline, CDR1 is MNHEY and CDR2 SMNVEV (reference sequence). This CDR3 contains 14 residues. DNA of the CDR3: TGTGCCAGCAGTTTGGCGGGAGTTCAAGAGACCCAGTACTTC. Protein sequence: CASSLAGVQETQYF.

CDR3 sequence reads: CARSLGRLPLHF. DNA of the CDR3: TGTGCCAGAAGCTTGGGCCGACTTCCCCTCCACTTT. The rearrangement uses TRBV5-3 and TRBJ1-6, with D uncertain. TRBV5-3 is an ORF, with its function uncertain. Trimming pared 0 bases from V and 13 bases from J, leaving 8 bases between. There are 12 residues in the CDR3.

J is TRBJ1-5 and V is TRBV2; D is uncertain. The CDR3 loop spans 13 amino acids. The germline CDR1 and CDR2 sequences are SNHLY and FYNNEI. V was cut by 10 bases and J by 5 bases, with 15 bases left in between. Written as DNA, the CDR3 is TGTGCCACCCAATGGCGAATAGATCAGCCCCAGCATTTT. Its protein is CATQWRIDQPQHF.

The chain links TRBV5-1 to TRBJ1-4; D remains ambiguous. V was cut by 2 bases and J by 6 bases, with 8 bases left in between. From germline, CDR1 is SGHRS and CDR2 YFSETQ. This CDR3 has 13 residues. CDR3 in amino acids: CASSFDLYEKLFF. For the CDR3, the DNA is TGCGCCAGCAGCTTCGATCTTTATGAAAAACTGTTTTTT.

The rearrangement links TRBV4-1 to TRBJ2-7; D is undetermined. Germline CDR1 reads MGHRA; CDR2 reads YSYEKL. V was clipped by 0 bases and J by 6 bases, with 12 bases between them. The CDR3 is made up of 14 amino acids. For the CDR3, the DNA is TGCGCCAGCAGCCAAGATCTTTGGCAGTCCGAGCAGTACTTC. Amino acids: CASSQDLWQSEQYF.

V usage is TRBV3-1 (or the pseudogene TRBV3-2) and J usage is TRBJ1-3, with no clear D. V lost 0 bases, J lost 5 bases, and 11 bases lay in between. The germline CDR1 and CDR2 sequences are LGHDT and YNNKEL (reference sequence). This CDR3 is built from 15 residues. CDR3 sequence: CASSQEPTVRNTIYF. In DNA form, the CDR3 reads TGTGCCAGCAGCCAAGAGCCGACGGTCCGAAACACCATATATTTT.

The J gene is TRBJ2-7, the V gene TRBV11-2; 16 bases match TRBD2. Germline lookup yields CDR1 SGHAT and CDR2 FQNNGV. Trimming cost V 5 bases and J 9 bases; bases outside gene matches: 10. The CDR3 loop spans 16 amino acids. The CDR3 region has the DNA TGTGCCAGCAGCAGCTACGGGACTAGCGGGAGGGCTGGGCAGTACTTC. It is translated as CASSSYGTSGRAGQYF.

V usage is TRBV9 and J usage is TRBJ2-1, with TRBD2 as a possible D gene (6 bases). V was pared by 0 bases and J by 9 bases, with 16 bases between. Germline-derived CDR1 and CDR2 are SGDLS and YYNGEE. The CDR3 consists of 15 residues. The CDR3 bases are TGTGCCAGCAGCGTAGTGTTAGCGGAGGAGGGTGAGCAGTTCTTC. Translation: CASSVVLAEEGEQFF. Full variable domain (remainder filled in from reference TRBV9 and TRBJ2-1): DSGVTQTPKHLITATGQRVTLRCSPRSGDLSVYWYQQSLDQGLQFLIQYYNGEERAKGNILERFSAQQFPDLHSELNLSSLELGDSALYFCASSVVLAEEGEQFFGPGTRLTVL.

The rearrangement links TRBV6-5 to TRBJ2-7; 8 nucleotides line up with TRBD2. The ends lost 6 bases at V and 5 bases at J; junction bases unmatched: 6. The CDR3 totals 13 residues. Germline V CDR1 and CDR2: MNHEY, SVGAGI. This chain's CDR3 is CASRPSGGDEQYF. The CDR3 nucleotides read TGTGCCAGCAGGCCTTCGGGGGGGGACGAGCAGTACTTC.

This sequence joins TRBV6-5 and TRBJ2-7; D gene ambiguous. The CDR3 is 10 amino acids. V lost 8 bases, J lost 4 bases, and 6 bases lay in between. CDR1 is MNHEY and CDR2 is SVGAGI in the germline V gene. The chain's CDR3 is CASGEYEQYF. The CDR3 DNA sequence: TGTGCCAGCGGAGAATACGAGCAGTACTTC.

The chain recombines TRBV30 with TRBJ2-1, with D possibly matching TRBD2 (5 bases). The germline V gene has CDR1 GTSNPN and CDR2 SVGIG (reference sequence). CDR3 size: 15 residues. The CDR3 bases are TGTGCGGGAGCCTCGGACTGGAGCTCCTACAATGAGCAGTTCTTC. This translates into CAGASDWSSYNEQFF.

The chain combines TRBV5-8 with TRBJ2-4; 10 bases match TRBD1. The CDR3 has 15 amino acids. Germline V lookup: CDR1 SGHTS, CDR2 YDEGEE. V lost 2 bases and J lost 4; bases outside the gene matches: 3. CDR3 in amino acids: CASSFMGQGKNIQYF. As DNA, the CDR3 is TGTGCCAGCAGCTTTATGGGACAGGGGAAAAACATTCAGTACTTC.

This clone was picked up a small number of times. This chain uses TRBV3-1 (or the pseudogene TRBV3-2) with TRBJ2-1; 12 bases align to TRBD1. Trimming at V came to 8 bases and at J to 8 bases, leaving 7 bases not matched to a gene. CDR3 length: 14 amino acids. The V gene's germline CDR1 is LGHDT and CDR2 YNNKEL (reference sequence). CDR3 residues: CASRDRGQVDEQFF. CDR3 DNA: TGTGCCAGCCGGGACAGGGGGCAGGTCGATGAGCAGTTCTTC.

The chain joins TRBV3-1 (or the pseudogene TRBV3-2) to TRBJ1-2; 7 nucleotides match TRBD1. V lost 2 bases and J lost 3; bases outside the gene matches: 9. The CDR3 extends over 16 amino acids. The V gene's germline CDR1 is LGHDT and CDR2 YNNKEL (reference sequence). Written as DNA, the CDR3 is TGTGCCAGCAGCCAATTCCCGGGACAGCCAGACTATGGCTACACCTTC. This sequence encodes CASSQFPGQPDYGYTF.

This chain uses TRBV19 with TRBJ2-2, with D tentatively TRBD1 or TRBD2 (5 bases each). Trimming took off 2 bases at V and 4 bases at J, with 11 bases between the two ends. Germline V gene lookup returns CDR1 LNHDA and CDR2 SQIVND (reference sequence). This CDR3 has 15 residues. The chain's CDR3 is CASSIIGAGTGELFF. The CDR3, as DNA: TGTGCCAGTAGTATAATAGGGGCGGGCACCGGGGAGCTGTTTTTT.

The chain recombines TRBV28 with TRBJ1-2; D is unclear. The V and J ends lost 3 bases and 3 bases respectively, with 14 bases between them. Germline CDR1 MDHEN, CDR2 SYDVKM. The CDR3 loop spans 15 amino acids. The CDR3: CASSLPRAVDYGYTF. The CDR3 DNA is TGTGCCAGCAGTTTGCCTCGGGCCGTGGACTATGGCTACACCTTC.

The CDR3 DNA reads as TGTGCCAGCAGCACAGTCGACAGGGCCAAGCAGTACTTC. Translated, it gives CASSTVDRAKQYF. The chain carries TRBV7-9 and TRBJ2-7; 7 bases line up with TRBD1. CDR1 and CDR2 from the germline V gene are SEHNR and FQNEAQ (reference sequence). J lost 8 bases, V lost 5 bases, and 9 bases had no gene match. The CDR3 sequence is 13 residues long.